What follows describes a single TCR beta chain. This sample stems from a study of T cell responses to AZD1222 COVID-19 vaccine. The CDR3 contains 14 residues. Germline V gives CDR1 MNHNS, CDR2 SASEGT. V gave up 2 bases and J gave up 2 bases, with 10 bases separating them. Sequencing was performed with immunoSEQ multiplex PCR; in TCRdb, only in-frame clones are kept and a portion is missing. The data contain over 110,000 clones, 75% to 90% of them seen just once; the ten biggest clones take up more than 1.5%. The sample was peripheral blood, taken on day 0 of AZD1222 vaccination. This rearrangement joins TRBV6-1 to TRBJ2-7; D gene unclear. The TCR sequence derives from an adult in good health. The CDR3 DNA reads TGTGCCAGCAGTGAACCCTTCGATACCTACGAGCAGTACTTC. It is translated as CASSEPFDTYEQYF.